The 19 T cell receptor beta chains presented below share a single source sample, sequenced in a study of OX40 agonist ivuxolimab in advanced cancers. This table comes from immunoSEQ multiplex PCR, and its TCRdb copy is limited to in-frame clones, with some not included. This table has about 130,000 clones, 92% appearing once. The sample here was CD4+ or CD8+ T cells sorted from blood, taken in a trial of the OX40 agonist ivuxolimab. Every receptor here comes from an adult with an advanced solid tumor such as melanoma, head and neck, liver or kidney cancer.

V usage is TRBV7-3 and J usage is TRBJ2-1; TRBD2 might be the D (6 bases). The CDR3 is 16 amino acids. The germline V gene has CDR1 SGHTA and CDR2 FQGTGA. Trimming removed 1 base from V and 7 bases from J, with 17 bases in between. The CDR3 here is CASSLNGAGLGNEQFF. The CDR3 nucleotides are TGTGCCAGCAGCTTAAATGGAGCGGGCCTGGGAAATGAGCAGTTCTTC.

The gene calls are TRBV9 and TRBJ1-1; a possible D gene is TRBD1 (5 bases). The CDR3 sequence is 15 residues long. Between the trimmed V and J ends, which lost 4 bases and 4 bases, there was a span of 17 bases. Per germline, CDR1 SGDLS and CDR2 YYNGEE. The CDR3 is CASSTRAGRGTEAFF. In DNA form, the CDR3 reads TGTGCCAGCAGCACCCGGGCCGGGAGGGGCACTGAAGCTTTCTTT.

The CDR3 DNA is TGTGCCAGCAGCTTAAGCGACAGACAAGAGACCCAGTACTTC. Amino acids: CASSLSDRQETQYF. The rearrangement uses TRBV5-6 and TRBJ2-5; possible D gene TRBD1, 5 bases. In germline, CDR1 is SGHDT, CDR2 YYEEEE. The CDR3 is made up of 14 amino acids. The V gene lost 2 bases and the J gene lost 2 bases, with 10 bases spanning the gap. The whole variable domain, remainder taken from reference TRBV5-6 and TRBJ2-5, is DAGVTQSPTHLIKTRGQQVTLRCSPKSGHDTVSWYQQALGQGPQFIFQYYEEEERQRGNFPDRFSGHQFPNYSSELNVNALLLGDSALYLCASSLSDRQETQYFGPGTRLLVL.

The rearrangement links TRBV28 to TRBJ1-5; D is undetermined. Trimming cost V 11 bases and J 2 bases, with 10 bases left between them. Germline loops: CDR1 MDHEN, CDR2 SYDVKM. The CDR3 runs 12 residues. In nucleotides, the CDR3 is TGTGCCTCCGAAAATGGCAATCAGCCCCAGCATTTT. The encoded protein is CASENGNQPQHF.

The V call is TRBV16, the J call TRBJ2-7; TRBD1 is a possible D gene (5 bases). The germline V gene has CDR1 KGHSY and CDR2 FQNENV. The CDR3 is 12 residues long. Trimming removed 3 bases at V and 3 bases at J, with 6 bases between. CDR3 loop: CASSQTDYEQYF. CDR3 bases: TGTGCCAGCAGCCAGACAGACTACGAGCAGTACTTC.

V usage is TRBV7-9 and J usage is TRBJ2-5; D is uncertain. From germline, CDR1 is SEHNR and CDR2 FQNEAQ (reference sequence). The CDR3 loop spans 11 amino acids. V was cut by 5 bases and J by 1 base, with 2 bases left in between. The CDR3 coding sequence is TGTGCCAGCAGCCCCCAAGAGACCCAGTACTTC. This gives the protein CASSPQETQYF. The full variable domain, rest sourced from reference TRBV7-9 and TRBJ2-5, is DTGVSQNPRHKITKRGQNVTFRCDPISEHNRLYWYRQTLGQGPEFLTYFQNEAQLEKSRLLSDRFSAERPKGSFSTLEIQRTEQGDSAMYLCASSPQETQYFGPGTRLLVL.

The gene calls are TRBV5-1 and TRBJ1-2; unclear D gene. The CDR3 extends over 15 amino acids. Germline V gene lookup returns CDR1 SGHRS and CDR2 YFSETQ. V lost 1 base, J lost 0 bases, and 10 bases lay in between. Here the CDR3 reads CASSLYYSANYGYTF. Written as DNA, the CDR3 is TGCGCCAGCAGCTTGTACTACAGCGCTAACTATGGCTACACCTTC.

V usage is TRBV6-5 and J usage is TRBJ2-3, with 7 positions matching TRBD1. The CDR3 has 13 amino acids. V dropped 5 bases and J dropped 2; count of bases not matched to a gene: 1. Germline CDR1 reads MNHEY; CDR2 reads SVGAGI. For the CDR3, the DNA is TGTGCCAGCAGTCAGGGGGTCACAGATACGCAGTATTTT. Protein sequence: CASSQGVTDTQYF.

The chain combines TRBV19 with TRBJ2-7, with 8 bases that match TRBD1. The CDR3 totals 13 residues. CDR1 LNHDA and CDR2 SQIVND come from the germline V gene (reference sequence). Trimming cost V 6 bases and J 4 bases; bases outside gene matches: 5. CDR3 coding DNA: TGTGCCAGTAGCCCGGACAGGGAGTACGAGCAGTACTTC. It yields the protein CASSPDREYEQYF. Supplemented by reference TRBV19 and TRBJ2-7, the full variable domain reads DGGITQSPKYLFRKEGQNVTLSCEQNLNHDAMYWYRQDPGQGLRLIYYSQIVNDFQKGDIAEGYSVSREKKESFPLTVTSAQKNPTAFYLCASSPDREYEQYFGPGTRLTVT.

The gene calls are TRBV7-2 and TRBJ1-4; no firm D call. The CDR3 is 14 amino acids. Germline CDR1 and CDR2: SGHTA and FQGNSA. The V and J ends lost 1 base and 4 bases respectively, with 7 bases between them. The DNA of the CDR3 is TGTGCCAGCAGCTTAGTTAGTCGTAATGAAAAACTGTTTTTT. It yields the protein CASSLVSRNEKLFF.

This chain connects TRBV4-1 to TRBJ1-1; maybe TRBD1 (6 bases). The CDR3 has 15 amino acids. Germline lookup yields CDR1 MGHRA and CDR2 YSYEKL. Deletions cut 7 bases from V and 0 bases from J, with 15 bases between. The CDR3 here is CASNPVGGLNTEAFF. The CDR3 DNA follows: TGCGCCAGCAACCCCGTTGGGGGCTTGAACACTGAAGCTTTCTTT.

This rearrangement joins TRBV6-6 to TRBJ2-1; D is undetermined. This CDR3 is built from 14 residues. Germline V gives CDR1 MNHNY, CDR2 SVGAGI (reference sequence). V was pared by 0 bases and J by 9 bases, with 12 bases between. The CDR3 DNA sequence: TGTGCCAGCAGTTACTCGAACGGAAAAGGTGAGCAGTTCTTC. Protein product: CASSYSNGKGEQFF.

This sequence joins TRBV27 and TRBJ2-7; 8 positions agree with TRBD2. The CDR3 covers 14 residues. Germline CDR1 MNHEY, CDR2 SMNVEV (reference sequence). After removal of 8 bases from V and 3 bases from J, the junction contained 9 bases not matched to a gene. For the CDR3, the DNA is TGTGCCAGCGTGTTAGCGGGAATCGACTACGAGCAGTACTTC. The encoded protein is CASVLAGIDYEQYF.

V usage is TRBV28 and J usage is TRBJ2-7; the D gene could be TRBD1 or TRBD2 (5 bases each). The CDR3 has 12 amino acids. Germline assignment: CDR1 MDHEN and CDR2 SYDVKM. The V end was cut by 3 bases, the J end by 5 bases, with 8 bases between. In DNA, the CDR3 is TGTGCCAGCAGTTTGGGGGAAAACGAGCAGTACTTC. This gives the protein CASSLGENEQYF.

This clone appeared once. The rearrangement links TRBV28 to TRBJ1-1, with 7 positions matching TRBD1. Trimming at V came to 5 bases and at J to 6 bases, leaving 12 bases not matched to a gene. Germline CDR1 is MDHEN and CDR2 is SYDVKM. This CDR3 spans 15 amino acids. The CDR3 sequence is CASSERDRAGPEAFF. CDR3 in DNA: TGTGCCAGCAGTGAAAGAGACAGGGCAGGCCCTGAAGCTTTCTTT.

J is TRBJ2-3 and V is TRBV10-3, with 7 bases aligning to TRBD1. Germline V gives CDR1 ENHRY, CDR2 SYGVKD. The trim removed 3 bases at V and 4 bases at J, leaving 7 bases unmatched. CDR3 length: 15 residues. DNA of the CDR3: TGTGCCATCAGTGAAAGTGGACAGGCCGCAGATACGCAGTATTTT. Its translation: CAISESGQAADTQYF.

The rearrangement joins TRBV2 to TRBJ1-1; possibly TRBD1 for D (6 bases). Per the germline V gene, CDR1 is SNHLY and CDR2 is FYNNEI. This CDR3 spans 13 amino acids. V was cut by 6 bases and J by 11 bases, with 19 bases left in between. The CDR3 is CASRASVGADAFF. The CDR3 DNA follows: TGTGCCAGCAGAGCCTCTGTGGGGGCGGACGCTTTCTTT.

The V gene is TRBV4-3, the J gene TRBJ1-4; a possible D gene is TRBD1 (5 bases). The CDR3 has 15 residues. The V end was cut by 3 bases, the J end by 4 bases, with 12 bases between. Germline V gene lookup returns CDR1 LGHNA and CDR2 YSLEER. CDR3 amino acids: CASSHRVDSNEKLFF. The CDR3 bases are TGCGCCAGCAGCCACCGAGTTGACAGTAATGAAAAACTGTTTTTT.

This clone is a singleton in its sample. The V and J genes are TRBV6-1 and TRBJ2-5; D not certain. V lost 6 bases to trimming and J lost 3 bases, with 11 bases between them. This CDR3 has 13 residues. In germline, CDR1 is MNHNS, CDR2 SASEGT. The CDR3 DNA reads TGTGCCAGCAGACGGACCTTTAAAGAGACCCAGTACTTC. Translated: CASRRTFKETQYF.